A selection of T cell receptor beta chains follows, all from one sample in a study of read filtering for tumor transcriptome and immune sequencing. TCRdb analysed the reads with MiXCR anew, one entry per CDR3 protein. The sample contains about 23,000 distinct CDR3 sequences, roughly an eighth of which appear only once. The specimen sequenced was a population of CD138-negative cells sorted from bone marrow. All receptors derive from a donor at least 40 years old with multiple myeloma. Each CDR3 is given with its conserved first and last residue. The D gene is left open where the match is weak. A clone size is listed for some rows: how often the clone was seen (once, few, many), or a class if it is expanded.

CDR3 DNA,CDR3 protein,CDR3 length,D gene,clone size,J gene,V gene
TGTGCCAGCTCCCTGAGGGAGAGATTTCCCAATGAGCAGTTCTTC,CASSLRERFPNEQFF,15,.,many,TRBJ2-1,TRBV28
TGCAGCGCCCAGGGAGACACCGGGGAGCTGTTTTTT,CSAQGDTGELFF,12,.,.,TRBJ2-2,TRBV29-1
TGCAGTGCTAGGGAGGTAGGACTAGCGGGAGGTGAGCAGTTCTTC,CSAREVGLAGGEQFF,15,TRBD2,many,TRBJ2-1,TRBV20-1
TGCAGCGCTGGGTTGCTGGGGGCAGAGACCCAGTACTTC,CSAGLLGAETQYF,13,.,many,TRBJ2-5,TRBV29-1
TGTGCCAGCAGTACGACCAGGGGAGGGAACAAAAATGAGCAGTTCTTC,CASSTTRGGNKNEQFF,16,.,many,TRBJ2-1,TRBV28
TGCAGTGCCCCACTCCCTAGCGGGAGGTCGGGGGGCCGAGCCTACAATGAGCAGTTCTTC,CSAPLPSGRSGGRAYNEQFF,20,TRBD2,many,TRBJ2-1,TRBV20-1
TGTGCCAGCTCACCACAACAGGAGTCCTACAATGAGCAGTTCTTC,CASSPQQESYNEQFF,15,.,many,TRBJ2-1,TRBV18
TGCAGTGCTAGAGACAGGGGGCTGGGTGACTTTGGTTCACCCCTCCACTTT,CSARDRGLGDFGSPLHF,17,TRBD1,.,TRBJ1-6,TRBV20-1
TGCAGCGTTGAAGAAGAGCCCAATGAGCAGTTCTTC,CSVEEEPNEQFF,12,.,medium-sized,TRBJ2-1,TRBV29-1
TGTGCCAGCAGCTTTGGACTAGCGGGAGATACGCAGTATTTT,CASSFGLAGDTQYF,14,TRBD2,few,TRBJ2-3,TRBV7-2
TGTGCCAGCATTCACCCGACCGATACGCAGTATTTT,CASIHPTDTQYF,12,.,once,TRBJ2-3,TRBV6-4
TGTGCCTGGAGTGGCACATCCCGGCGGGCCCTCACCTACAATGAGCAGTTCTTC,CAWSGTSRRALTYNEQFF,18,.,.,TRBJ2-1,TRBV30
TGTGCCAGCAGTCCTGGACGGGGTTACAATGAGCAGTTCTTC,CASSPGRGYNEQFF,14,.,many,TRBJ2-1,TRBV6-6
TGTGCCAGCAGCCAAGATCAAGTAGCAGCTGGAAACACCATATATTTT,CASSQDQVAAGNTIYF,16,.,few,TRBJ1-3,TRBV4-2
TGTGCCAGCAGCCAAGATTACGACGGATCGATGAACACTGAAGCTTTCTTT,CASSQDYDGSMNTEAFF,17,.,.,TRBJ1-1,TRBV4-2
TGTGCCAGCAGTGAAGCGCAGGGACAGGATCAAGAGACCCAGTACTTC,CASSEAQGQDQETQYF,16,TRBD1,many,TRBJ2-5,TRBV2
TGTGCCAGCAGTTACTTTCCCCCGACAAAGGGGATATACAATGAGCAGTTCTTC,CASSYFPPTKGIYNEQFF,18,.,few,TRBJ2-1,TRBV6-5
TGTGCCAGCAGCTCAACGCCCGGACAGCACTACGAGCAGTACTTC,CASSSTPGQHYEQYF,15,.,many,TRBJ2-7,TRBV7-2
TGCAGCGTTGGAGGGGGGGGCGCGAACACCGGGGAGCTGTTTTTT,CSVGGGGANTGELFF,15,.,few,TRBJ2-2,TRBV29-1
TGCAGCGCCTCCCGGGAGGGCCCCACCGGGGAGCTGTTTTTT,CSASREGPTGELFF,14,TRBD2,many,TRBJ2-2,TRBV29-1
TGTGCCAGCAGTGTCAGGGACAGCACCTACGAGCAGTACTTC,CASSVRDSTYEQYF,14,TRBD1,many,TRBJ2-7,TRBV6-2/TRBV6-3
TGTGCCACCAGCAGTGTCGGGGTGGTTGGAAATCAGCCCCAGCATTTT,CATSSVGVVGNQPQHF,16,.,many,TRBJ1-5,TRBV15
TGTGCCAGCATCCAAGGGCAGGGCGGTGGCGAGCAGTACTTC,CASIQGQGGGEQYF,14,.,many,TRBJ2-7,TRBV3-1
TGTGCCAGCAGCGTACAGGGGGCCCACACTGAAGCTTTCTTT,CASSVQGAHTEAFF,14,TRBD1,many,TRBJ1-1,TRBV7-2
TGCAGCGTTTTTCGGGACAGGGGAGAGACCCAGTACTTC,CSVFRDRGETQYF,13,TRBD1,many,TRBJ2-5,TRBV29-1
TGTGCCAGCAGCTTAGGAGCGTCGTCAGGGATCGACACTGAAGCTTTCTTT,CASSLGASSGIDTEAFF,17,.,many,TRBJ1-1,TRBV7-9
TGCGCCAGCAGCTCGGGACTAGCGGGAACCGGGGAGCTGTTTTTT,CASSSGLAGTGELFF,15,TRBD2,many,TRBJ2-2,TRBV5-1
TGTGCCAGCGGACGGGAGGTCACAGATACGCAGTATTTT,CASGREVTDTQYF,13,TRBD2,few,TRBJ2-3,TRBV5-5
TGTGCCAGCAGCTTAGATTCGGAGACCCAGTACTTC,CASSLDSETQYF,12,.,many,TRBJ2-5,TRBV11-2
TGTGCCAGCAGCGACGGGACAACTGATCAGCCCCAGCATTTT,CASSDGTTDQPQHF,14,.,few,TRBJ1-5,TRBV7-9
TGTGCCACCGGGGGAGGTAGTGAGGATGAGCAGTTCTTC,CATGGGSEDEQFF,13,.,.,TRBJ2-1,TRBV24-1
TGCGCCAGCAGCCGACTTCTATTATACGAGCAGTACTTT,CASSRLLLYEQYF,13,.,.,TRBJ2-7,TRBV4-1
TGTGCCAGCAGCTTCTTGCCGGGACTAGCGGCCTCCGAGCAGGACTTC,CASSFLPGLAASEQDF,16,TRBD2,.,TRBJ2-7,TRBV7-2
TGTGCCAGCAGGCCCCAGGGTCAAGAGACCCAGTACTTC,CASRPQGQETQYF,13,.,many,TRBJ2-5,TRBV27
TGTGCCAGCAGTCCACACATGAACACTGAAGCTTTCTTT,CASSPHMNTEAFF,13,.,many,TRBJ1-1,TRBV7-9
TGTGCCAGCAGCCGACGAACGCGGACTAGCGGGTACCAAGAGACCCAGTACTTC,CASSRRTRTSGYQETQYF,18,TRBD2,.,TRBJ2-5,TRBV3-1